Listed below are T cell receptor beta chains from one sample, sequenced in a study of Ad26.COV2.S vaccination and SARS-CoV-2 variants. The method was immunoSEQ multiplex PCR; TCRdb's version includes in-frame clones alone and lacks a portion of them. The table has more than 400,000 clones, approximately 90% seen once. The specimen comprised peripheral blood, sampled in a trial of Ad26.COV2.S vaccine versus placebo. The receptors shown here come from a person aged 18-65 years who received the Ad26.COV2.S COVID-19 vaccine or a placebo. Both conserved end residues are part of each CDR3. Fields, in order: clone size, V gene, D gene, J gene, CDR3 protein, CDR3 DNA. The D gene is left open where the match is weak. Clone size is stated in some rows and not others, as once, few, many or a class when expanded.

once	TRBV25-1	TRBD2	TRBJ2-3	CASEALAGSDTQYF	TGTGCCAGCGAAGCACTAGCGGGGTCCGATACGCAGTATTTT
.	TRBV11-2	TRBD1	TRBJ1-6	CASSGRAGGGSPLHF	TGTGCCAGCAGCGGACGAGCCGGAGGGGGCTCACCCCTCCACTTT
.	TRBV28	.	TRBJ2-1	CASFGGVPGGEQFF	TGTGCCAGTTTCGGAGGGGTCCCAGGGGGTGAGCAGTTCTTC
.	TRBV7-9	.	TRBJ2-3	CASRTGKGSTDTQYF	TGTGCCAGCAGAACAGGAAAAGGCAGCACAGATACGCAGTATTTT
once	TRBV25-1	.	TRBJ1-1	CASSESAGRGSTEAFF	TGTGCCAGCAGTGAATCGGCCGGCCGGGGGAGCACTGAAGCTTTCTTT
.	TRBV6-2/TRBV6-3	TRBD2	TRBJ2-4	CASSYPRLAGARDIQYF	TGTGCCAGCAGTTACCCCCGTTTAGCGGGGGCCAGGGACATTCAGTACTTC
.	TRBV28	TRBD1	TRBJ1-1	CASSLGQGANTEAFF	TGTGCCAGCAGTTTAGGACAGGGGGCCAACACTGAAGCTTTCTTT
.	TRBV7-9	.	TRBJ1-1	CASSFDVGNTEAFF	TGTGCCAGCAGCTTCGATGTGGGGAACACTGAAGCTTTCTTT
.	TRBV7-2	.	TRBJ1-6	CASRPKGRGSPLHF	TGTGCCAGCAGACCTAAAGGACGGGGTTCACCCCTCCACTTT
.	TRBV15	.	TRBJ1-5	CATSRQFGQYRPSYQPQHF	TGTGCCACCAGCAGACAATTCGGACAGTATCGGCCGTCATATCAGCCCCAGCATTTT
.	TRBV7-9	.	TRBJ1-1	CASSLGGLMNTEAFF	TGTGCCAGCAGCTTAGGGGGGCTCATGAACACTGAAGCTTTCTTT
.	TRBV18	TRBD1	TRBJ2-7	CASSPLLTGTGALEQYF	TGTGCCAGCTCACCGCTACTAACCGGGACAGGGGCCCTCGAGCAGTACTTC
.	TRBV19	.	TRBJ2-6	CASSRVTPSSGANVLTF	TGTGCCAGTAGTCGTGTGACCCCTAGCTCTGGGGCCAACGTCCTGACTTTC
few	TRBV5-4	.	TRBJ2-2	CASSFGGDIHGELFF	TGTGCCAGCAGCTTTGGTGGGGACATTCACGGGGAGCTGTTTTTT
.	TRBV7-2	TRBD1	TRBJ1-5	CASSTRTGDQPQHF	TGTGCCAGCAGCACGCGGACAGGTGATCAGCCCCAGCATTTT
.	TRBV27	.	TRBJ2-5	CASSSLDPKETQYF	TGTGCCAGCAGTTCCCTGGATCCAAAAGAGACCCAGTACTTC
.	TRBV7-9	TRBD1	TRBJ1-4	CASSSNRGGGANEKLFF	TGTGCCAGCAGCTCAAACAGGGGAGGGGGAGCTAATGAAAAACTGTTTTTT
.	TRBV6-2/TRBV6-3	TRBD2	TRBJ2-7	CASSPGTSGGASYEQYF	TGTGCCAGCAGTCCCGGGACTAGCGGGGGGGCGTCCTACGAGCAGTACTTC